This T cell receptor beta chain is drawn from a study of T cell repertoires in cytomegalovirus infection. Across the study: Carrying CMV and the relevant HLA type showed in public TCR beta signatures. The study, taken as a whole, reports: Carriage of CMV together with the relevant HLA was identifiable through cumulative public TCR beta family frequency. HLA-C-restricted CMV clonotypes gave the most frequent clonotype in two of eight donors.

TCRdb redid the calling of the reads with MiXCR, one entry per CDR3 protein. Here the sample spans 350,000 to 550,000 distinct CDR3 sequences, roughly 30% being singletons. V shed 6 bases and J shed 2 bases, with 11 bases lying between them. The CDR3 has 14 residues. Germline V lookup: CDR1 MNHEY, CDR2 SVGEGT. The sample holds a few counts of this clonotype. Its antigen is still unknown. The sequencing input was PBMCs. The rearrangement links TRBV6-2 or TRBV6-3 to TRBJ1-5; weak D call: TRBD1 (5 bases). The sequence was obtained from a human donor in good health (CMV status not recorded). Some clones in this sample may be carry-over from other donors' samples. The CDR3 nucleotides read TGTGCCAGCAGCAACGCGGGGGGCAATCAGCCCCAGCATTTT. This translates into CASSNAGGNQPQHF.